This TCR beta chain was sequenced during a study of T-cell reconstitution after alpha-beta-depleted transplantation in children. This clonotype was seen repeatedly, ten times or more. The CDR3 runs to 14 residues. For TCRbeta, the library was prepared with unique molecular identifiers. From the PCR reads, TCRdb called clonotypes with MiXCR, one entry per CDR3 protein. The data hold 200,000 to 250,000 distinct CDR3 sequences, with 9.5% to 13% observed a single time. The chain combines TRBV21-1 with TRBJ2-7. TRBV21-1 is classified as a pseudogene. The source material was PBMCs, sampled before TCRalphabeta/CD19-depleted stem cell transplant. The sequence was obtained from a child under two years old with acute myeloid leukemia, due to receive a stem cell transplant. Written as DNA, the CDR3 is TGTGCCAGCAGCAACCCACGGGACTCCTACGAGCAGTACTTC. Encoded protein: CASSNPRDSYEQYF.